These T cell receptor beta chains were read from a single sample in a study of blood T cell repertoires in COVID-19. TCRdb keeps only in-frame clones here, not all; method: immunoSEQ multiplex PCR. The profile shows about 200,000 clones, around 94% of them singletons. The sequenced sample consisted of peripheral blood. The receptors were sampled from a man between 25 and 39 years old with COVID-19, enrolled during active disease. The conserved cysteine and the conserved F or W are not part of the CDR3 here.

TRBV5-1 | ASSLEGRGAYNSPLH
TRBV4-1 | ASSLDTGGQPQH
TRBV19 | ASRTSGVMQGELF
TRBV10-3 | AISESTPMRRTGNTGELF
TRBV7-3 | ASSLTGVYNEQF
TRBV4-2 | ASSQEVRGPYWPLH
TRBV13 | ASSPPRDSLPPGGYT
TRBV11-2 | ASRDRGFSYEQY
TRBV6-5 | ASITSGGNQPQH
TRBV27 | ASSLWLSGNEQF
TRBV30 | AWMRGAGNTIY
TRBV29-1 | SVRDKGEKLF
TRBV19 | ASSITGDYYGYT
TRBV7-9 | ASSSTPQGWAF
TRBV2 | ASSRWTGRDSLSYEQY
TRBV27 | ASSSDRVTEKLF
TRBV11-2 | ASSTRHLGGEQY
TRBV3-1/TRBV3-2 | ASSQEDGRRTEAF
TRBV4-1 | ASSKDPGGTDTQY
TRBV5-4 | ASSRSIQGPETQY
TRBV6-6 | ASSYSRQGANRELF
TRBV14 | ASSHRDSVRQNSPLH
TRBV4-1 | ASSHPRDTEAF
TRBV4-1 | ASSQDHRGLVSPLH
TRBV5-4 | ASSPPFSHGYT
TRBV6-5 | ASRTQGALGNTIY
TRBV11-2 | ASSVQLLEQF
TRBV7-9 | ASSPTLDSYGYT
TRBV11-2 | ASSSPGTSRGEQF
TRBV11-2 | ASSPPTGPGETQY
TRBV5-4 | ASSLGLAGGYNEQF
TRBV18 | ASLSGTGYGYT
TRBV3-1/TRBV3-2 | ASSQRAISGADEQY
TRBV9 | ASSVAGTGPADTQY
TRBV7-9 | ASSYDRGLYQAKNIQY
TRBV5-4 | ASGQGGDTQY
TRBV6-5 | ASSRLRQGGYEQY
TRBV5-4 | ASSLPGQLSYEQY
TRBV7-9 | ASSPRGAGGSYEQY
TRBV18 | ASSPTLDPAGGGYT
TRBV4-2 | ASSPGDSAGELF
TRBV11-1 | ASSPKTSGGYNEQF
TRBV29-1 | SVGHRGQEQETQY
TRBV5-4 | ASSLRNGGIGDYGYT
TRBV18 | ASSPVLGSSGTQY
TRBV19 | ASSILPNTDTQY
TRBV9 | ASSRTGDGKSPLH
TRBV7-9 | ASSPRGQGITEAF